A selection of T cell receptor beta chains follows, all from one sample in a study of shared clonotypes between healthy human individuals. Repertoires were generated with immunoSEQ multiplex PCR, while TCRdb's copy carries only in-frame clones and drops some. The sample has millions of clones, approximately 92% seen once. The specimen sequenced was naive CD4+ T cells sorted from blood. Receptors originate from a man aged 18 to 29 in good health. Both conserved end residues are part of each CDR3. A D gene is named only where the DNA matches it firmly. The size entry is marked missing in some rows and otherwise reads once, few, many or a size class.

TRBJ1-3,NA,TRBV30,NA,TGTGCCTGGGGGGCCTCTGGAAACACCATATATTTT,CAWGASGNTIYF
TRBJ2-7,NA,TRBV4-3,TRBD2,TGCGCCAGCAGCCAAAAGGGACTAGCGGGAGTCAACGAGCAGTACTTC,CASSQKGLAGVNEQYF
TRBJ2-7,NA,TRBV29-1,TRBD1,TGCAGCGTGGGGACAGGCTACGAGCAGTACTTC,CSVGTGYEQYF
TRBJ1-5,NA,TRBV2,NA,TGTGCCAGCAGTGAACGCGGAGGCAATCAGCCCCAGCATTTT,CASSERGGNQPQHF
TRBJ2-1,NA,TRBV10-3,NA,TGTGCCATCCGGGGGGCGGGTGGCGATGAGCAGTTCTTC,CAIRGAGGDEQFF
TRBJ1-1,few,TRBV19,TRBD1,TGTGCCAGTAGTGCCCAGGGGGGAGGCACTGAAGCTTTCTTT,CASSAQGGGTEAFF
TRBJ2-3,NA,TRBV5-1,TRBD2,TGCGCCAGCAGCAATCGACTAGCGGGATCTGATACGCAGTATTTT,CASSNRLAGSDTQYF
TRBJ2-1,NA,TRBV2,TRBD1,TGTGCCAGCAGTGCAGTCGGGACAGGCTACAATGAGCAGTTCTTC,CASSAVGTGYNEQFF
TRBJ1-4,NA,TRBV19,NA,TGTGCCAGTAGTATTGGGCAGGGCTCTCTCTGGACTTCTAATGAAAAACTGTTTTTT,CASSIGQGSLWTSNEKLFF
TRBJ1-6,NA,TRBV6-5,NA,TGTGCCAGCAGCAGCAGGGTGAATTCACCCCTCCACTTT,CASSSRVNSPLHF
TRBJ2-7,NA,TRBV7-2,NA,TGTGCCAGCAGCTTAGACCCAGGGGCCTACGAGCAGTACTTC,CASSLDPGAYEQYF
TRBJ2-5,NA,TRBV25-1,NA,TGTGCCAGCAGTGAACCTGGATCAGAGACCCAGTACTTC,CASSEPGSETQYF
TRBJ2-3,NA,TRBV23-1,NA,TGCGCCAGCAGTCAATCATCCCGGGGTGCAGATACGCAGTATTTT,CASSQSSRGADTQYF
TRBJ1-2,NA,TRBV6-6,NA,TGTGCCAGCACCGAAGGGACTGGTGATGGCTACACCTTC,CASTEGTGDGYTF
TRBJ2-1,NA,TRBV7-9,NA,TGTGCCAGCACCACTCGACGTACTGTGAATGAGCAGTTCTTC,CASTTRRTVNEQFF
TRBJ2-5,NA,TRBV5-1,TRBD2,TGCGCCAGCAGCTCCGGACTAGCGGGAGGCCCACAAGAGACCCAGTACTTC,CASSSGLAGGPQETQYF
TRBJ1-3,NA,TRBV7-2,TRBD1,TGTGCCAGCAGCTCAATGCCACAGGGGAACACCATATATTTT,CASSSMPQGNTIYF
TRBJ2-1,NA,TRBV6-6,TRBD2,TGTGCCAGCAGTGGCGGACTAGCGGCCGACAATGAGCAGTTCTTC,CASSGGLAADNEQFF
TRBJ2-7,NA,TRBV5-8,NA,TGTGCCAGCAGCTTGGGACTGAGAACCGAGCAGTACTTC,CASSLGLRTEQYF
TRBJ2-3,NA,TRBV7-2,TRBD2,TGTGCCAGCAGCCCGGGACTAGCGGGGGGGACAGATACGCAGTATTTT,CASSPGLAGGTDTQYF
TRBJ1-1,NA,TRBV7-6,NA,TGTGCCAGCAGCTTAGTAAATTCCGGAGTCGCTTTCTTT,CASSLVNSGVAFF
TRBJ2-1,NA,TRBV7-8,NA,TGTGCCAGCAGCCCCGTCGGGGGCCAGGGGGTCTTC,CASSPVGGQGVF
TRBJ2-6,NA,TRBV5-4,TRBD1,TGTGCCAGCAGCTGGGGGTTGGGGACAGGGACTGGGGCCAACGTCCTGACTTTC,CASSWGLGTGTGANVLTF
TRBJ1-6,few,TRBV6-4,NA,TGTGCCAGCAGTGTATCAGGGGCTGATTCACCCCTCCACTTT,CASSVSGADSPLHF
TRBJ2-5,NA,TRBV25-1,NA,TGTGCCAGCAGGGGAGCGGCCCAAGAGACCCAGTACTTC,CASRGAAQETQYF
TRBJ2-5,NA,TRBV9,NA,TGTGCCAGCAGCGCCCGGGCATTCCAAGAGACCCAGTACTTC,CASSARAFQETQYF
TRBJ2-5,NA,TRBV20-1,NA,TGCAGTGGGGGGCTGGAGACCCAGTACTTC,CSGGLETQYF
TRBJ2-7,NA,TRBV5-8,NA,TGTGCCAGCAGCCGATTATCCAATTGGAACGAGCAGTACTTC,CASSRLSNWNEQYF
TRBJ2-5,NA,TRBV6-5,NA,TGTGCCAGCAGCCACGGTCCAGAAGAGACCCAGTACTTC,CASSHGPEETQYF
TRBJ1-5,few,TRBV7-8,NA,TGTGCCAGCAGCCTGGACAGCAATCAGCCCCAGCATTTT,CASSLDSNQPQHF
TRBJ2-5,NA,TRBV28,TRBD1,TGTGCCAGCACCCCAAGGGGGACAGGGGGCAGGGAGACCCAGTACTTC,CASTPRGTGGRETQYF
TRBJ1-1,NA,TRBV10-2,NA,TGCGCCAGCACCCCCGCGGGACAGAACACTGAAGCTTTCTTT,CASTPAGQNTEAFF
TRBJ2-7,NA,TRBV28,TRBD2,TGTGCCAGCAGTTTGGGGACTAGCGGGACCTACGAGCAGTACTTC,CASSLGTSGTYEQYF
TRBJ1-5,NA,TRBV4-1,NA,TGCGCCAGCAGCCGCATTACAGGGATTACCCAGCCCCAGCATTTT,CASSRITGITQPQHF
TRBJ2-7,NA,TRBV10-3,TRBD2,TGTGCCATCAGTGGGGGATTAGCGGGATCCGGCGAGCAGTACTTC,CAISGGLAGSGEQYF
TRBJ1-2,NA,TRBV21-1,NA,TGTGCCAGCAGCAAACGGGGGCTAAAGGACTATGGCTACACCTTC,CASSKRGLKDYGYTF
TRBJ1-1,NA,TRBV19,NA,TGTGCCAGTTCTAGGACCGTGTCGGACACTGAAGCTTTCTTT,CASSRTVSDTEAFF
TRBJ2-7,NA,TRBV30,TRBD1,TGTGCCTGGAGTGTATCCCCGGGACAGGCCATCTACGAGCAGTACTTC,CAWSVSPGQAIYEQYF
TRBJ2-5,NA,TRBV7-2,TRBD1,TGTGCCAGCAGCCAAGGGACAGAGAGGGAGACCCAGTACTTC,CASSQGTERETQYF
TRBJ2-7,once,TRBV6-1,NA,TGTGCCAGCAGTGAAGACGTCGGGCGGTCGCGGGAGCAGTACTTC,CASSEDVGRSREQYF
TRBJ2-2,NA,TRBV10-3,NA,TGTGCCATCAGTGAGACTCAGGGGGGGAACACCGGGGAGCTGTTTTTT,CAISETQGGNTGELFF
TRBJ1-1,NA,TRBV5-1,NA,TGCGCCAGCAGCGGCGGGTGGGGCGACACTGAAGCTTTCTTT,CASSGGWGDTEAFF
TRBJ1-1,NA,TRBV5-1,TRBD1,TGCGCCAGCAGCTTGGTTGACAGGGGATCAACTGAAGCTTTCTTT,CASSLVDRGSTEAFF
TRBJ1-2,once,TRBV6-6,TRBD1,TGTGCCAGCAGGCTCTCAGGGGGCGCTAACTATGGCTACACCTTC,CASRLSGGANYGYTF
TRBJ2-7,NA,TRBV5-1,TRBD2,TGCGCCAGCAGCTCCGCCGGGACTAGCGGGGTCGAGCAGTACTTC,CASSSAGTSGVEQYF
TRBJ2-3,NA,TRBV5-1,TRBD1,TGCGCCAGCAGCTTGGTAACAGGGGGCTTCACAGATACGCAGTATTTT,CASSLVTGGFTDTQYF
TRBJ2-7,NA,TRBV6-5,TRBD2,TGTGCCAGCAGTCGCGGAAGCGGGGGGATGTACGAGCAGTACTTC,CASSRGSGGMYEQYF
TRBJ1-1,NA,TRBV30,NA,TGTGCCTGGTATCACCAGGGGATGAACACTGAAGCTTTCTTT,CAWYHQGMNTEAFF
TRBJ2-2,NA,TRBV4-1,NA,TGCGCCAGCAGCCTTGACACCGGGGAGCTGTTTTTT,CASSLDTGELFF
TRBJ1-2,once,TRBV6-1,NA,TGTGCCAGCAGTGAAGGTGGGGGTATGAGGTATGGCTACACCTTC,CASSEGGGMRYGYTF
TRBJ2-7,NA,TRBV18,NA,TGTGCCAGCTCACCGGGGCGAATTTCCTACGAGCAGTACTTC,CASSPGRISYEQYF
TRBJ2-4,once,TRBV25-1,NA,TGTGCCACAGGTGGGGGGTCTCTAGCCAAAAACATTCAGTACTTC,CATGGGSLAKNIQYF
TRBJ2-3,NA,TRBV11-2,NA,TGTGCCAGCAGCTTATCCCCCGGTACCACAGATACGCAGTATTTT,CASSLSPGTTDTQYF
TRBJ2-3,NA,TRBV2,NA,TGTGCCAGCAGTGAAGGCACAGATACGCAGTATTTT,CASSEGTDTQYF
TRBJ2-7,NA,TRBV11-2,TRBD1,TGTGCCAGCAGCTCCATGGACAGGGTCTACGAGCAGTACTTC,CASSSMDRVYEQYF
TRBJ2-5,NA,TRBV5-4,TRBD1,TGTGCCAGCAGCTTTACAGGGGGCGCGGGAGAGACCCAGTACTTC,CASSFTGGAGETQYF
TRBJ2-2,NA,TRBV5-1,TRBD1,TGCGCCAGCAGCCGGACAGGGGAAGCTACCGGGGAGCTGTTTTTT,CASSRTGEATGELFF